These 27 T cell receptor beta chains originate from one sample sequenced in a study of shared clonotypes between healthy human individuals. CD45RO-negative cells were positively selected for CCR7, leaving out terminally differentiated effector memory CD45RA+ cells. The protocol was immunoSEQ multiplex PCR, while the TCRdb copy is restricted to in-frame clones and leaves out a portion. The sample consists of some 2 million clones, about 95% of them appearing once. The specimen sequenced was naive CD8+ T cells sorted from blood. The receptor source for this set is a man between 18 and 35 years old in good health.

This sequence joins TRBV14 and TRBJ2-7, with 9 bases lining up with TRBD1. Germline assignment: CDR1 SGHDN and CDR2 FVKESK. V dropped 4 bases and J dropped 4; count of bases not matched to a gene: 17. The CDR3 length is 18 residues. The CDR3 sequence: CASSRGQGLLIQGYEQYF. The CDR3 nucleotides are TGTGCCAGCAGCCGGGGACAGGGACTCCTAATCCAGGGGTACGAGCAGTACTTC.

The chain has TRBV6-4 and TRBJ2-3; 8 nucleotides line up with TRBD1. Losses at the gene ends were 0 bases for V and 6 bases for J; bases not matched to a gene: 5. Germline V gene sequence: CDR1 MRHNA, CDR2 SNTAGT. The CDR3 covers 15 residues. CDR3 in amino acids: CASSDSPGGLDTQYF. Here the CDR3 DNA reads TGTGCCAGCAGTGACTCGCCAGGGGGCCTGGATACGCAGTATTTT.

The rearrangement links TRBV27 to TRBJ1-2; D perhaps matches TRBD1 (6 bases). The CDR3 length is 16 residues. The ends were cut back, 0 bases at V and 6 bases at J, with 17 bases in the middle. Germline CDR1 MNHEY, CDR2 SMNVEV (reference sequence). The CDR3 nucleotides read TGTGCCAGCAGTTTATCCGGGGCAGGGGTTTTGGATGGCTACACCTTC. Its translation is CASSLSGAGVLDGYTF.

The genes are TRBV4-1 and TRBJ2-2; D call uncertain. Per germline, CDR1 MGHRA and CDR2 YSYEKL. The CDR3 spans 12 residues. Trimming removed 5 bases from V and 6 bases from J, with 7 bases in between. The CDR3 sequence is CASSALPGELFF. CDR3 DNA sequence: TGCGCCAGCAGCGCCCTTCCCGGGGAGCTGTTTTTT.

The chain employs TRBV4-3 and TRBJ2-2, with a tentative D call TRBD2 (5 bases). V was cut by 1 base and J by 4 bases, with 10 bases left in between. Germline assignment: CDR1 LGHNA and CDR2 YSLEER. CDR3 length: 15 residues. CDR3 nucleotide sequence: TGCGCCAGCAGCCAAGTTCTAGCCAGCACCGGGGAGCTGTTTTTT. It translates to CASSQVLASTGELFF.

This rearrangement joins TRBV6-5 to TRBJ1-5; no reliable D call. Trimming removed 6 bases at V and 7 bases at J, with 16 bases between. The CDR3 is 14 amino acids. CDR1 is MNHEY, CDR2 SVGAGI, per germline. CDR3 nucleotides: TGTGCCAGCAGCCCCGGTCTTGTTGGGCAGCCCCAGCATTTT. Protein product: CASSPGLVGQPQHF.

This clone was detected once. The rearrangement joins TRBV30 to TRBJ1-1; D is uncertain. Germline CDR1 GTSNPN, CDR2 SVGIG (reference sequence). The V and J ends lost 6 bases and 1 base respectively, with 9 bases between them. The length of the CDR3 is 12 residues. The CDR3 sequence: CACSTANTEAFF. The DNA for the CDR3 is TGTGCCTGTTCGACTGCGAACACTGAAGCTTTCTTT.

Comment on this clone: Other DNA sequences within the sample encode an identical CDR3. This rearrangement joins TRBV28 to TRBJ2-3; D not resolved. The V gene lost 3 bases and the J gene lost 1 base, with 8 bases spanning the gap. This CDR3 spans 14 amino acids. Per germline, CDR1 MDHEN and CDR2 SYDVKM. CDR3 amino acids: CASSLTGGTDTQYF. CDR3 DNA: TGTGCCAGCAGTTTGACTGGGGGCACAGATACGCAGTATTTT.

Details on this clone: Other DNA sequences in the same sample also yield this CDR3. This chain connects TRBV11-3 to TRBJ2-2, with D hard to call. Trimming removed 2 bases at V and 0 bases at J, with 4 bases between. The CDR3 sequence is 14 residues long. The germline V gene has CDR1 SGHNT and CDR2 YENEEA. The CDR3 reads CASSLSPNTGELFF. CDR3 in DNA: TGTGCCAGCAGCTTATCGCCGAACACCGGGGAGCTGTTTTTT.

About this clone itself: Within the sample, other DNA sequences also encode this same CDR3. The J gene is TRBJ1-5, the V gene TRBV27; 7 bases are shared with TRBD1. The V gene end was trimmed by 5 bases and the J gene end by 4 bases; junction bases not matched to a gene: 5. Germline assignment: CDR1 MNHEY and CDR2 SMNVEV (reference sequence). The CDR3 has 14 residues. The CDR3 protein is CASSPQGSNQPQHF. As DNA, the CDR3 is TGTGCCAGCAGTCCACAGGGGTCGAATCAGCCCCAGCATTTT.

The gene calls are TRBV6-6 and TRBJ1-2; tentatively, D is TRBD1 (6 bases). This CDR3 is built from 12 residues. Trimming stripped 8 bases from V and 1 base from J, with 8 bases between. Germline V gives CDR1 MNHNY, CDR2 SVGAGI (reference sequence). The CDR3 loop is CASSGDNYGYTF. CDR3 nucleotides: TGTGCCAGCTCAGGGGATAACTATGGCTACACCTTC.

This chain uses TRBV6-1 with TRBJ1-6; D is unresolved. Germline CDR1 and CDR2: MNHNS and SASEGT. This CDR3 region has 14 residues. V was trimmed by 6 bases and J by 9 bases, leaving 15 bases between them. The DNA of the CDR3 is TGTGCCAGCAGCGAAACTGCCCCTCTTTCACCCCTCCACTTT. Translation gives CASSETAPLSPLHF.

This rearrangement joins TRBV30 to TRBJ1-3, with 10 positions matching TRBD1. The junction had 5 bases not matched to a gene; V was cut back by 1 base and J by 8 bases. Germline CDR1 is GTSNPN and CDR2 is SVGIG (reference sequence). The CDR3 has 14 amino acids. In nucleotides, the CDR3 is TGTGCCTGGAGTGAGGGACAGGGGACGGACACCATATATTTT. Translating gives CAWSEGQGTDTIYF.

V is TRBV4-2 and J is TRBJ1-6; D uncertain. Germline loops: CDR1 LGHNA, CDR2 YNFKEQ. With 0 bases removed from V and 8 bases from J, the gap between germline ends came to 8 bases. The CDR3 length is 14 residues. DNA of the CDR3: TGTGCCAGCAGCCAAGATTGGTCTGATTCACCCCTCCACTTT. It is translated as CASSQDWSDSPLHF.

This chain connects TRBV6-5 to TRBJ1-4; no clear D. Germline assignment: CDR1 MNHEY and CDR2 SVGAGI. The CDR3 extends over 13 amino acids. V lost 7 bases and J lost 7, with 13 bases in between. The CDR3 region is CASKPTGIEKLFF. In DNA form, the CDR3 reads TGTGCCAGCAAGCCTACCGGGATTGAAAAACTGTTTTTT.

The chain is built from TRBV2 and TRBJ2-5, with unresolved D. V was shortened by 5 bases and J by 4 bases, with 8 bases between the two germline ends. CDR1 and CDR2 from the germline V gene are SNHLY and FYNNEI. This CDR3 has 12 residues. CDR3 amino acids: CASSLGRETQYF. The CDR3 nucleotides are TGTGCCAGCAGTCTAGGGCGAGAGACCCAGTACTTC. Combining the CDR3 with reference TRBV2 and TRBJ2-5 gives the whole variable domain EPEVTQTPSHQVTQMGQEVILRCVPISNHLYFYWYRQILGQKVEFLVSFYNNEISEKSEIFDDQFSVERPDGSNFTLKIRSTKLEDSAMYFCASSLGRETQYFGPGTRLLVL.

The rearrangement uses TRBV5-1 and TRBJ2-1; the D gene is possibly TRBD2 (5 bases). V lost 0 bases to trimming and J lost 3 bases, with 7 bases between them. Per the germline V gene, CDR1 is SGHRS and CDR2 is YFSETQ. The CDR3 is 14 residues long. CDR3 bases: TGCGCCAGCAGCTTGGTGGGAGTCTACAATGAGCAGTTCTTC. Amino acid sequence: CASSLVGVYNEQFF.

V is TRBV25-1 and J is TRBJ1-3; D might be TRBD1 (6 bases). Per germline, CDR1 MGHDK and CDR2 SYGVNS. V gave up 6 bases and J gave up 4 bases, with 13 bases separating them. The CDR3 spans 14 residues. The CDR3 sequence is CASREGGPGNTIYF. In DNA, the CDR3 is TGTGCCAGCAGGGAGGGGGGGCCCGGAAACACCATATATTTT.

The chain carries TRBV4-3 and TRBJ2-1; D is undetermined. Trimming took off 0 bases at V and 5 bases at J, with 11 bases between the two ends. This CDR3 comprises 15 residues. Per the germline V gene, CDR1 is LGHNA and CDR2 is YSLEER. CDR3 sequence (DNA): TGCGCCAGCAGCCAAGATATAGGTAGCAACAATGAGCAGTTCTTC. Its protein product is CASSQDIGSNNEQFF.

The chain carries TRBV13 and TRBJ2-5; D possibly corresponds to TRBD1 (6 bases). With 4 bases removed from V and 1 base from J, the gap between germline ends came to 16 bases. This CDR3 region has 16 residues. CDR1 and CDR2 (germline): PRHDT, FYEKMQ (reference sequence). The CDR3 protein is CASSSPIQGGQETQYF. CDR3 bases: TGTGCCAGCAGCTCACCAATACAGGGCGGCCAAGAGACCCAGTACTTC.

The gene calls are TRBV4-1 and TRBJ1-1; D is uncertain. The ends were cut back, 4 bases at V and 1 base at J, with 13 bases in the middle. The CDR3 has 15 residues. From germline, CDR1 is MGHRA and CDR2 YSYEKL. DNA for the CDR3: TGCGCCAGCAGCCTTCTTTCAGGAACGAACACTGAAGCTTTCTTT. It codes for CASSLLSGTNTEAFF.

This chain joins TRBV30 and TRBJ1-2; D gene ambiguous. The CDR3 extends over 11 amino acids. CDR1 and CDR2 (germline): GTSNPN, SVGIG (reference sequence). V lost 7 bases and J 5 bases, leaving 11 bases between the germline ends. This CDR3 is CASELLYGYTF. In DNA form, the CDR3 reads TGTGCCTCAGAATTATTATATGGCTACACCTTC.

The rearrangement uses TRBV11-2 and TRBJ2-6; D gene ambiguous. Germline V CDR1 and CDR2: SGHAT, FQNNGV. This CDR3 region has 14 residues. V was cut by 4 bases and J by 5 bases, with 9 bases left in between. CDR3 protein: CASSYLTRANVLTF. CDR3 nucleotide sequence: TGTGCCAGCAGCTACCTTACAAGGGCCAACGTCCTGACTTTC.

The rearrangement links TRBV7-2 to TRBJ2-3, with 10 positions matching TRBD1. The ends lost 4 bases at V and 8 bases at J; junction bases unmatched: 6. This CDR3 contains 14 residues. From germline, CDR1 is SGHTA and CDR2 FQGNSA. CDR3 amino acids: CASSSGQGYGTQYF. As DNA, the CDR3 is TGTGCCAGCAGCTCGGGACAGGGGTATGGTACGCAGTATTTT.

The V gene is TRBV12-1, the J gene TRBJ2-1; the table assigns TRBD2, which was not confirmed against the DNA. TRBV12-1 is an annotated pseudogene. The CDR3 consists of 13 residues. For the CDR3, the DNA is TGTGCCAGCAGAAATAGCCGGGACAATGAGCAGTTCTTC. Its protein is CASRNSRDNEQFF.

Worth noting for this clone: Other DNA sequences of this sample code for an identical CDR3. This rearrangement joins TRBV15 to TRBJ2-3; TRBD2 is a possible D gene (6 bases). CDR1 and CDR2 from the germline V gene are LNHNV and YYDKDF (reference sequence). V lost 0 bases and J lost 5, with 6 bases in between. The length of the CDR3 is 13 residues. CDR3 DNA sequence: TGTGCCACCAGCAGAGATAGCGGAGATACGCAGTATTTT. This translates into CATSRDSGDTQYF.

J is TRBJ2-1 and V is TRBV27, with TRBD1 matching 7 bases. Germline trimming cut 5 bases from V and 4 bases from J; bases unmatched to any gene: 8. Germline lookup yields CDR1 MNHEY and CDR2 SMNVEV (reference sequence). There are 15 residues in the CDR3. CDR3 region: CASSQVGGGYNEQFF. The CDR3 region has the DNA TGTGCCAGCAGTCAGGTAGGGGGCGGGTACAATGAGCAGTTCTTC.